One T cell receptor beta chain is described in this entry. The target antigen is unknown. The entry originates in a study of memory CD4+ T cells and cytomegalovirus serostatus. The CDR3 is 16 residues long. Germline V gene lookup returns CDR1 SGHDT and CDR2 YYEEEE. With 4 bases removed from V and 4 bases from J, the gap between germline ends came to 20 bases. Original methodology: After removing out-of-frame reads, 2,204,828 distinct TCRbeta sequences remained. Libraries were prepared by immunoSEQ multiplex PCR; TCRdb keeps only in-frame clonotypes and omits some of them. V and J calls and clone size follow that table, whereas D and trimming were derived from the DNA. This repertoire shows 70,000 to 90,000 clones, around four fifths found once; its top ten account for roughly 2.6%. General study findings and limits: About 40% of the roughly 160 known CMV-associated TCRbeta sequences appeared in CD4+ memory. The CMV-associated TCR signature appears largely within the CD4+ memory repertoire.

Single viable CD3+CD4+CD8-CD45RO+ cells were sorted as the memory CD4+ T cells. Donors' CMV status reflects serum IgG against pp150, pp28, p38, p52. This TCR was recovered from an adult in good health and CMV-seropositive. The sequencing input was memory CD4+ T cells from blood. The chain combines TRBV5-6 with TRBJ1-2; D is possibly TRBD1 (6 bases). For the CDR3, the DNA is TGTGCCAGCAGCCCTGGGGGCGGTACCCGGGGCTATGGCTACACCTTC. Translation: CASSPGGGTRGYGYTF.